This TCR beta chain was found in a study of blood T cell repertoires in COVID-19. Looking at the study overall: Sites in the United States, Italy and Spain provided acute and convalescent COVID-19 samples. Sample material is recorded as cDNA or gDNA derived from T cells, B-cell-depleted T cells, or PBMCs.

Profiling relied on immunoSEQ multiplex PCR, and the TCRdb table lists in-frame clones only, not all of them. The sample holds 110,000 to 150,000 clones, less than 90% seen once. This CDR3 is 15 amino acids long. Between the trimmed V and J ends, which lost 1 base and 8 bases, there was a span of 18 bases. In germline, CDR1 is SGHKS, CDR2 YYEKEE (reference sequence). The sequenced material came from PBMCs or T cells enriched from blood (not recorded which). The sequence was obtained from a man aged 40-49 years with acute COVID-19. The chain joins TRBV5-5 to TRBJ1-2; weak D call: TRBD1 (5 bases). The CDR3 region is CASSLLQVPSRGYTF. The CDR3 nucleotides are TGTGCCAGCAGCTTGTTACAGGTCCCTTCGAGAGGCTACACCTTC.